This T cell receptor (beta chain) was obtained from a study of shared clonotypes between healthy human individuals. Here immunoSEQ multiplex PCR was the method, and the copy in TCRdb shows in-frame clones only, minus some. Of around 1.5 million clones in the sample, 95% to 99% were seen once. The CDR3 spans 13 residues. Germline lookup yields CDR1 LNHDA and CDR2 SQIVND (reference sequence). V lost 6 bases, J lost 5 bases, and 11 bases lay in between. Sample: naive CD4+ T cells sorted from blood. The subset is: CD45RA+ positively selected. The gene calls are TRBV19 and TRBJ2-1; D remains ambiguous. This TCR was recovered from a young man in good health. The CDR3 DNA sequence: TGTGCCAGTAGGGCGACACTCCACAATGAGCAGTTCTTC. Translation: CASRATLHNEQFF.